These T cell receptor beta chains were read from a single sample in a study of blood T cell repertoires in COVID-19. The table came from immunoSEQ multiplex PCR; TCRdb's copy has only in-frame clones and leaves some out. In the table there are approximately 100,000 clones, over 70% of which are singletons. The sample comprised peripheral blood. Receptors were obtained from a human donor with acute or convalescent COVID-19. The donor label of this sample is uncertain. Both conserved end residues are part of each CDR3. Fields, in order: CDR3 length, clone size, D gene, V gene, J gene, CDR3 protein, CDR3 DNA. D genes are given only for firm matches. The listing skips clone size in some rows; elsewhere it reads once, few, many or a size class.

>14|once|NA|TRBV28|TRBJ1-1
CASSPPRGDTEAFF
TGTGCCAGCAGTCCCCCCAGGGGAGACACTGAAGCTTTCTTT
>15|NA|NA|TRBV3-1/TRBV3-2|TRBJ1-5
CASSQGQISNQPQHF
TGTGCCAGCAGCCAAGGACAGATTAGCAATCAGCCCCAGCATTTT
>14|NA|TRBD1|TRBV5-1|TRBJ1-1
CASSSTGMNTEAFF
TGCGCCAGCAGCTCGACAGGGATGAACACTGAAGCTTTCTTT
>14|NA|NA|TRBV13|TRBJ1-5
CASSSGGIGQPQHF
TGTGCCAGCAGCTCGGGGGGGATTGGCCAGCCCCAGCATTTT
>13|few|NA|TRBV2|TRBJ1-2
CASSEVVGHGYTF
TGTGCCAGCAGTGAGGTTGTGGGGCATGGCTACACCTTC
>15|once|NA|TRBV21-1|TRBJ1-5
CASSANPRRNQPQHF
TGTGCCAGCAGCGCTAACCCCCGCCGCAATCAGCCCCAGCATTTT
>17|few|TRBD1|TRBV5-1|TRBJ2-3
CASSLAGRDRQGDTQYF
TGCGCCAGCAGCTTGGCCGGCCGGGACAGGCAGGGAGATACGCAGTATTTT
>13|few|NA|TRBV2|TRBJ1-5
CASMRGGNQPQHF
TGTGCCAGCATGCGCGGAGGCAATCAGCCCCAGCATTTT
>14|few|NA|TRBV7-9|TRBJ2-7
CASSLGLNSYEQYF
TGTGCCAGCAGCTTAGGTCTAAACTCCTACGAGCAGTACTTC
>20|NA|TRBD2|TRBV12-5|TRBJ2-2
CASGLGRTSGGKLRGGELFF
TGTGCTAGTGGTTTGGGCCGGACTAGCGGGGGCAAATTGAGGGGCGGGGAGCTGTTTTTT
>14|NA|TRBD1|TRBV6-5|TRBJ1-6
CASSFGQGNSPLHF
TGTGCCAGCAGCTTTGGACAGGGCAATTCACCCCTCCACTTT
>13|once|NA|TRBV28|TRBJ2-5
CASKRAAQETQYF
TGTGCCAGCAAACGAGCGGCCCAAGAGACCCAGTACTTC
>14|NA|NA|TRBV19|TRBJ1-5
CASSWGRQDQPQHF
TGTGCCAGTAGTTGGGGCAGGCAAGATCAGCCCCAGCATTTT
>13|NA|TRBD1|TRBV2|TRBJ1-5
CASRGQGRQPQHF
TGTGCCAGCAGGGGACAGGGCCGTCAGCCCCAGCATTTT
>12|NA|TRBD2|TRBV29-1|TRBJ2-2
CSSGTSGGELFF
TGCAGCTCGGGGACTAGCGGCGGGGAGCTGTTTTTT
>12|NA|NA|TRBV6-5|TRBJ2-7
CASSQGPYEQYF
TGTGCCAGCAGTCAGGGCCCCTACGAGCAGTACTTC
>13|NA|NA|TRBV12-3/TRBV12-4|TRBJ1-1
CASSLAVYTEAFF
TGTGCCAGCAGTTTGGCAGTTTACACTGAAGCTTTCTTT
>13|NA|TRBD1|TRBV24-1|TRBJ2-7
CATRTGLALEQYF
TGTGCCACCCGGACAGGGTTGGCCCTCGAGCAGTACTTC
>16|NA|TRBD1|TRBV7-8|TRBJ1-1
CASSRRLQGVNTEAFF
TGTGCCAGCAGCCGTCGCCTACAGGGGGTGAACACTGAAGCTTTCTTT
>13|NA|NA|TRBV5-1|TRBJ2-3
CASSLVSRDTQYF
TGCGCCAGCAGCTTGGTTAGTAGAGATACGCAGTATTTT
>14|once|TRBD1|TRBV7-2|TRBJ1-2
CASSVGGGAAGYTF
TGTGCCAGCAGCGTAGGGGGCGGGGCAGCTGGCTACACCTTC
>15|NA|TRBD1|TRBV4-1|TRBJ1-6
CASSETQGTNSPLHF
TGCGCCAGCAGCGAGACACAGGGGACGAATTCACCCCTCCACTTT
>12|NA|NA|TRBV3-1/TRBV3-2|TRBJ2-7
CASSQAQVQQYF
TGTGCCAGCAGCCAAGCTCAGGTTCAGCAGTACTTC
>16|NA|NA|TRBV18|TRBJ2-3
CASSPSSEEFTDTQYF
TGTGCCAGCTCACCGTCGAGCGAAGAGTTCACAGATACGCAGTATTTT
>14|NA|NA|TRBV10-2|TRBJ2-7
CASSGSISHGEQYF
TGCGCCAGCAGTGGATCGATTAGCCATGGCGAGCAGTACTTC
>16|NA|NA|TRBV7-2|TRBJ1-4
CASSLGGHRDSEKLFF
TGTGCCAGCAGCTTAGGCGGGCACAGGGATAGTGAAAAACTGTTTTTT
>16|once|NA|TRBV9|TRBJ1-3
CASSVTTTGSGNTIYF
TGTGCCAGCAGCGTCACCACCACAGGGTCCGGAAACACCATATATTTT
>14|NA|TRBD1|TRBV5-1|TRBJ1-1
CASRPTGGNTEAFF
TGCGCCAGCAGACCTACAGGGGGGAACACTGAAGCTTTCTTT
>13|NA|TRBD1|TRBV10-2|TRBJ1-1
CASSDVGQGVAFF
TGCGCCAGCAGTGATGTCGGACAGGGAGTGGCTTTCTTT
>17|NA|NA|TRBV11-2|TRBJ2-2
CASSLSRGGSNTGELFF
TGTGCCAGCAGCTTATCCCGGGGAGGATCGAACACCGGGGAGCTGTTTTTT